The 21 T cell receptor beta chains below all came from one sample that was sequenced in a study of blood T cell repertoires in COVID-19. The protocol was immunoSEQ multiplex PCR, while the TCRdb copy is restricted to in-frame clones and leaves out a portion. Altogether fewer than 150,000 clones are present, approximately 85% being singletons, with the ten largest covering around 4.5%. Sequencing was done on a sample of peripheral blood. The receptors stem from a human donor in a cohort sampled during active COVID-19.

The gene calls are TRBV7-5 and TRBJ2-3; the D call of TRBD2 is as the table states it, not checked on the DNA. TRBV7-5 is given as a pseudogene. CDR3 length: 17 residues. CDR3 residues: CARDWASGRSCTDTQYF. In DNA, the CDR3 is TGTGCCAGAGATTGGGCTAGCGGGAGGAGTTGCACAGATACGCAGTATTTT.

The rearrangement joins TRBV2 to TRBJ2-2, with D unresolved. V shed 0 bases and J shed 5 bases, with 7 bases lying between them. The CDR3 totals 14 residues. Germline V lookup: CDR1 SNHLY, CDR2 FYNNEI. CDR3 coding DNA: TGTGCCAGCAGTGAAGCCCGGTGGACCGGGGAGCTGTTTTTT. It codes for CASSEARWTGELFF.

This rearrangement joins TRBV10-2 to TRBJ1-1, with a tentative D call TRBD1 (5 bases). Trimming left V 2 bases short and J 12 bases short, with 22 bases between. This CDR3 has 15 amino acids. CDR1 is WSHSY and CDR2 is SAAADI in the germline V gene. As DNA, the CDR3 is TGCGCCAGCAGTGAGCCCCGGGTAGTTCGGGGGGGAACTTTCTTT. Protein: CASSEPRVVRGGTFF.

The chain joins TRBV7-6 to TRBJ2-1, with D perhaps matching TRBD1 (6 bases). Per the germline V gene, CDR1 is SGHVS and CDR2 is FNYEAQ. Trimming removed 6 bases from V and 2 bases from J, with 14 bases in between. The CDR3 loop spans 15 amino acids. This chain's CDR3 is CASRRGTDAYNEQFF. In DNA form, the CDR3 reads TGTGCCAGCAGGAGGGGGACGGATGCCTACAATGAGCAGTTCTTC.

The chain recombines TRBV7-9 with TRBJ2-3; D uncertain. Germline CDR1 SEHNR, CDR2 FQNEAQ (reference sequence). The CDR3 has 13 residues. Trimming pared 7 bases from V and 5 bases from J, leaving 13 bases between. CDR3 residues: CASTQLQRDTQYF. The CDR3 region has the DNA TGTGCCAGCACCCAGTTACAAAGAGATACGCAGTATTTT.

The CDR3 protein is CASSTYGQGGYGYTF. Written as DNA, the CDR3 is TGTGCCAGCAGCACCTACGGACAGGGCGGGTATGGCTACACCTTC. The rearrangement uses TRBV7-2 and TRBJ1-2; 8 bases align to TRBD1. The CDR3 is made up of 15 amino acids. Germline V lookup: CDR1 SGHTA, CDR2 FQGNSA. V lost 5 bases, J lost 5 bases, and 10 bases stayed unmatched. Drawing the rest from reference TRBV7-2 and TRBJ1-2, the complete variable domain is GAGVSQSPSNKVTEKGKDVELRCDPISGHTALYWYRQSLGQGLEFLIYFQGNSAPDKSGLPSDRFSAERTGGSVSTLTIQRTQQEDSAVYLCASSTYGQGGYGYTFGSGTRLTVV.

The chain has TRBV2 and TRBJ2-7; D unclear. CDR3 length: 15 residues. The germline CDR1 and CDR2 sequences are SNHLY and FYNNEI. Between the trimmed V and J ends, which lost 0 bases and 0 bases, there was a span of 9 bases. The CDR3 bases are TGTGCCAGCAGTGAAGCCCCCGTGAGCTCCTACGAGCAGTACTTC. The encoded protein is CASSEAPVSSYEQYF.

The genes are TRBV5-8 and TRBJ1-5; 7 bases are shared with TRBD1. V lost 2 bases to trimming and J lost 3 bases; unmatched junction nucleotides: 5. Germline-derived CDR1 and CDR2 are SGHTS and YDEGEE. CDR3 length: 15 residues. The CDR3: CASSLSGTVNQPQHF. CDR3 DNA: TGTGCCAGCAGCTTATCCGGGACAGTCAATCAGCCCCAGCATTTT. The variable domain in full, completed from reference TRBV5-8 and TRBJ1-5, reads EAGVTQSPTHLIKTRGQQATLRCSPISGHTSVYWYQQALGLGLQFLLWYDEGEERNRGNFPPRFSGRQFPNYSSELNVNALELEDSALYLCASSLSGTVNQPQHFGDGTRLSIL.

The chain is built from TRBV5-6 and TRBJ1-3; 8 bases map to TRBD1. There are 15 residues in the CDR3. Unmatched junction bases numbered 4, after V lost 4 bases and J lost 1 base. Germline assignment: CDR1 SGHDT and CDR2 YYEEEE. The CDR3 loop reads CASSLRTGSGNTIYF. The CDR3, as DNA: TGTGCCAGCAGCCTCCGGACAGGGTCTGGAAACACCATATATTTT.

The chain is built from TRBV6-5 and TRBJ1-1; 7 nucleotides match TRBD1. The germline gives CDR1 MNHEY, CDR2 SVGAGI. This CDR3 contains 13 residues. The trim removed 4 bases at V and 7 bases at J, leaving 6 bases unmatched. The CDR3 reads CASSFTGTVEAFF. In DNA form, the CDR3 reads TGTGCCAGCAGTTTCACCGGGACAGTTGAAGCTTTCTTT.

The genes are TRBV29-1 and TRBJ1-3; no clear D. V lost 4 bases and J 4 bases, leaving 8 bases between the germline ends. This CDR3 is built from 12 residues. The germline CDR1 and CDR2 sequences are SQVTM and ANQGSEA. The CDR3 nucleotides are TGCAGCGTTGTCGGGTCAGGAAACACCATATATTTT. It encodes CSVVGSGNTIYF.

For this clone: The identical CDR3 is also encoded by other nucleotide sequences in the sample. The gene calls are TRBV18 and TRBJ1-1; a possible D gene is TRBD1 (6 bases). Germline lookup yields CDR1 KGHSH and CDR2 LQKENI. The CDR3 consists of 14 residues. Trimming left V 4 bases short and J 1 base short, with 10 bases between. CDR3 nucleotide sequence: TGTGCCAGCTCACGGGACACCTCGAACACTGAAGCTTTCTTT. This gives the protein CASSRDTSNTEAFF. The complete variable domain, with remaining parts taken from reference TRBV18 and TRBJ1-1, reads NAGVMQNPRHLVRRRGQEARLRCSPMKGHSHVYWYRQLPEEGLKFMVYLQKENIIDESGMPKERFSAEFPKEGPSILRIQQVVRGDSAAYFCASSRDTSNTEAFFGQGTRLTVV.

The rearrangement joins TRBV9 to TRBJ1-1, with 8 bases identical to TRBD1. The CDR3 has 11 amino acids. From germline, CDR1 is SGDLS and CDR2 YYNGEE. V shed 6 bases and J 7 bases; nucleotides not matched to a gene: 2. The CDR3 loop is CASTGGGEAFF. The CDR3 DNA follows: TGTGCCAGCACAGGGGGCGGTGAAGCTTTCTTT. Complete variable domain (other parts from reference TRBV9 and TRBJ1-1): DSGVTQTPKHLITATGQRVTLRCSPRSGDLSVYWYQQSLDQGLQFLIQYYNGEERAKGNILERFSAQQFPDLHSELNLSSLELGDSALYFCASTGGGEAFFGQGTRLTVV.

V and J are TRBV6-5 and TRBJ1-3; no firm D call. The V end was cut by 2 bases, the J end by 0 bases, with 5 bases between. The CDR3 has 14 residues. Germline CDR1 and CDR2: MNHEY and SVGAGI. The CDR3 sequence: CASSYASSGNTIYF. The DNA of the CDR3 is TGTGCCAGCAGTTACGCGAGCTCTGGAAACACCATATATTTT.

The chain recombines TRBV12-3 or TRBV12-4 with TRBJ1-5; 8 bases align to TRBD1. Trimming at V came to 6 bases and at J to 10 bases, leaving 8 bases not matched to a gene. The CDR3 is made up of 13 amino acids. The CDR3 here is CASRRGQGSPQHF. The CDR3 DNA reads as TGTGCCAGCAGACGCGGACAGGGTAGTCCCCAGCATTTT.

The V and J genes are TRBV6-2 or TRBV6-3 and TRBJ2-6, with a tentative D call TRBD2 (8 bases). Trimming removed 5 bases at V and 0 bases at J, with 23 bases between. CDR1 MNHEY and CDR2 SVGEGT come from the germline V gene. The CDR3 runs 20 residues. CDR3 sequence (DNA): TGTGCCAGCAGTCGTTCGGGAGGGGGCGCCGGAAGCTCTGGGGCCAACGTCCTGACTTTC. It encodes CASSRSGGGAGSSGANVLTF.

In this sample, this clone turned up once. The chain employs TRBV6-6 and TRBJ2-7; 10 bases are shared with TRBD2. Germline CDR1 MNHNY, CDR2 SVGAGI (reference sequence). The ends lost 5 bases at V and 3 bases at J; junction bases unmatched: 1. There are 13 residues in the CDR3. CDR3 protein: CASSRTSGYEQYF. CDR3 sequence (DNA): TGTGCCAGCAGTCGGACTAGCGGCTACGAGCAGTACTTC.

The rearrangement links TRBV5-5 to TRBJ2-5; D gene ambiguous. In germline, CDR1 is SGHKS, CDR2 YYEKEE (reference sequence). Deletions cut 0 bases from V and 1 base from J, with 4 bases between. The CDR3 is 13 amino acids. CDR3 in DNA: TGTGCCAGCAGCTTGGGTAGCCAAGAGACCCAGTACTTC. Protein: CASSLGSQETQYF.

This sequence joins TRBV15 and TRBJ1-1; D might be TRBD1 (5 bases). The CDR3 sequence is 14 residues long. Trimming removed 4 bases at V and 2 bases at J, with 11 bases between. Germline loops: CDR1 LNHNV, CDR2 YYDKDF (reference sequence). The CDR3 loop reads CATSILRGNTEAFF. CDR3 bases: TGTGCCACCAGCATCCTTAGGGGTAACACTGAAGCTTTCTTT.

The gene calls are TRBV9 and TRBJ1-2, with TRBD1 matching over 10 bases. Germline V CDR1 and CDR2: SGDLS, YYNGEE. The CDR3 covers 15 residues. V trimming: 5 bases; J trimming: 3 bases; junction bases outside the gene matches: 7. The CDR3 loop reads CASSAGQGGDYGYTF. The CDR3 bases are TGTGCCAGCAGTGCCGGACAGGGGGGCGACTATGGCTACACCTTC.

This chain links TRBV6-1 with TRBJ1-5; perhaps TRBD1 as D (5 bases). The CDR3 contains 15 residues. Trimming took off 1 base at V and 5 bases at J, with 12 bases between the two ends. Germline V CDR1 and CDR2: MNHNS, SASEGT. The CDR3 sequence is CASSEVWGGHQPQHF. CDR3 in DNA: TGTGCCAGCAGTGAAGTGTGGGGGGGACATCAGCCCCAGCATTTT.